Sequencing of this TCR beta chain was carried out in a study of CD8 T cells in ankylosing spondylitis. Study-level findings and limits: One TCR beta motif, made up of 7 or 8 highly homologous variants, appeared characteristic of ankylosing spondylitis blood.

By quantitative 5'-RACE with molecular barcodes, the TCR beta libraries were made. Each CDR3 protein is one row after TCRdb ran MiXCR on the 5' RACE reads. The sample shows 700,000 or so distinct CDR3 sequences, around 19% of them seen only once. CDR1 LGHDT and CDR2 YNNKEL come from the germline V gene (reference sequence). V trimming: 0 bases; J trimming: 2 bases; junction bases outside the gene matches: 13. This CDR3 has 20 residues. This clonotype came up a few times. Its antigen is unknown. The gene calls are TRBV3-1 and TRBJ2-1; TRBD2 matches 10 bases. The receptor was isolated from a male donor with ankylosing spondylitis. Sequencing was carried out using blood, either unsorted or a sorted T cell fraction (not recorded which). The DNA for the CDR3 is TGTGCCAGCAGCCAAGATGGCCTTGGTGCTAGCGGGAGTCCCTACAATGAGCAGTTCTTC. This codes for CASSQDGLGASGSPYNEQFF.